Presented here are 26 T cell receptor beta chains from one specimen sequenced in a study of blood T cell repertoires in COVID-19. Using immunoSEQ multiplex PCR, the repertoire was profiled, and TCRdb retains in-frame clones only, with some absent. The table has 200,000 to 250,000 clones, about 90% seen once. Sequences were obtained from PBMCs or T cells enriched from blood (not recorded which). All receptors come from a woman aged 50 to 65 in a cohort exposed to, infected with or recovered from COVID-19 (not recorded which).

This rearrangement joins TRBV5-1 to TRBJ2-2, with D perhaps TRBD2 (6 bases). Germline V gives CDR1 SGHRS, CDR2 YFSETQ. Trimming stripped 2 bases from V and 2 bases from J, with 10 bases between. The CDR3 covers 15 residues. CDR3 loop: CASSFSGGNTGELFF. CDR3 nucleotides: TGCGCCAGCAGCTTCTCCGGGGGAAACACCGGGGAGCTGTTTTTT.

The V call is TRBV2, the J call TRBJ1-1; 10 bases fit TRBD1. The V gene end was trimmed by 4 bases and the J gene end by 1 base; junction bases not matched to a gene: 0. The CDR3 covers 14 residues. Germline CDR1 and CDR2: SNHLY and FYNNEI. The CDR3 protein is CASSGQGANTEAFF. The CDR3, as DNA: TGTGCCAGCAGTGGACAGGGGGCGAACACTGAAGCTTTCTTT.

The chain carries TRBV5-1 and TRBJ2-7; 10 bases line up with TRBD2. CDR1 and CDR2 from the germline V gene are SGHRS and YFSETQ. V was pared by 4 bases and J by 3 bases, with 7 bases of the junction left unmatched. The CDR3 is made up of 15 amino acids. The CDR3 spells CASSPRTSGNYEQYF. CDR3 bases: TGCGCCAGCAGCCCCCGGACTAGCGGCAACTACGAGCAGTACTTC.

This rearrangement joins TRBV2 to TRBJ2-7; no definite D call. Trimming pared 5 bases from V and 3 bases from J, leaving 5 bases between. The CDR3 runs 11 residues. CDR1 and CDR2 (germline): SNHLY, FYNNEI. The CDR3 here is CASSFRYEQYF. The DNA of the CDR3 is TGTGCCAGCAGTTTCCGCTACGAGCAGTACTTC. Looking up the rest from reference TRBV2 and TRBJ2-7 gives the full variable domain: EPEVTQTPSHQVTQMGQEVILRCVPISNHLYFYWYRQILGQKVEFLVSFYNNEISEKSEIFDDQFSVERPDGSNFTLKIRSTKLEDSAMYFCASSFRYEQYFGPGTRLTVT.

This sequence joins TRBV3-1 (or the pseudogene TRBV3-2) and TRBJ2-4, with a possible D match to TRBD1 (5 bases). V was pared by 5 bases and J by 0 bases, with 8 bases between. Per germline, CDR1 LGHDT and CDR2 YNNKEL (reference sequence). There are 14 residues in the CDR3. As DNA, the CDR3 is TGTGCCAGCAGCAGGGGTATAGCCAAAAACATTCAGTACTTC. Translating it yields CASSRGIAKNIQYF.

Turning to this clone: The same CDR3 is also encoded by other DNA sequences in this sample. V is TRBV5-1 and J is TRBJ1-1, with D maybe TRBD1 (5 bases). Trimming left V 5 bases short and J 0 bases short, with 8 bases between. This CDR3 has 13 amino acids. In germline, CDR1 is SGHRS, CDR2 YFSETQ. The CDR3 region is CASSLTVNTEAFF. The CDR3 DNA sequence: TGCGCCAGCAGTTTGACAGTGAACACTGAAGCTTTCTTT.

The J gene is TRBJ2-7, the V gene TRBV28, with a possible D match to TRBD1 (6 bases). The CDR3 consists of 12 residues. Germline V gene lookup returns CDR1 MDHEN and CDR2 SYDVKM. Between the trimmed V and J ends, which lost 7 bases and 1 base, there was a span of 8 bases. CDR3 protein: CASTRGSYEQYF. The CDR3, as DNA: TGTGCCAGCACCAGGGGTTCCTACGAGCAGTACTTC.

The chain combines TRBV19 with TRBJ1-2; 7 nucleotides match TRBD1. J was trimmed by 4 bases and V by 4 bases; bases with no gene match: 9. Looked up from germline, CDR1 is LNHDA and CDR2 is SQIVND (reference sequence). The CDR3 has 15 amino acids. As DNA, the CDR3 is TGTGCCAGTAGTAGAGGGACGACAGGGATCTATGGCTACACCTTC. Its protein is CASSRGTTGIYGYTF.

The chain combines TRBV18 with TRBJ1-6, with 7 bases identical to TRBD1. CDR3 size: 13 residues. Germline lookup yields CDR1 KGHSH and CDR2 LQKENI. V lost 4 bases, J lost 8 bases, and 2 bases stayed unmatched. The CDR3 protein is CASSLDRDSPLHF. DNA for the CDR3: TGTGCCAGCTCACTAGACAGGGATTCACCCCTCCACTTT.

V and J are TRBV18 and TRBJ1-1; no clear D gene. Between the trimmed V and J ends, which lost 5 bases and 2 bases, there was a span of 9 bases. The germline gives CDR1 KGHSH, CDR2 LQKENI. CDR3 length: 13 amino acids. Here the CDR3 DNA reads TGTGCCAGCTCAGTCAGAAGTAACACTGAAGCTTTCTTT. Translating gives CASSVRSNTEAFF.

This chain links TRBV30 with TRBJ1-5; D gene uncertain. The V end lost 1 base, the J end lost 0 bases, and 10 bases lay between the germline ends. The CDR3 covers 15 residues. Germline lookup yields CDR1 GTSNPN and CDR2 SVGIG (reference sequence). CDR3 amino acids: CAWSGGINSNQPQHF. The CDR3 DNA reads as TGTGCCTGGAGTGGCGGGATTAATAGCAATCAGCCCCAGCATTTT.

The chain links TRBV6-2 or TRBV6-3 to TRBJ1-2; D may be TRBD1 (5 bases). V was shortened by 3 bases and J by 1 base, with 9 bases between the two germline ends. CDR3 size: 14 residues. Germline CDR1 MNHEY, CDR2 SVGEGT. DNA for the CDR3: TGTGCCAGCAGTTATCGAAGGGGTAACTATGGCTACACCTTC. Encoded protein: CASSYRRGNYGYTF.

This clone appeared once. The genes are TRBV4-3 and TRBJ1-6; D possibly corresponds to TRBD1 (6 bases). CDR1 and CDR2 from the germline V gene are LGHNA and YSLEER. This CDR3 is 18 amino acids long. Trimming took 0 bases from V and 6 from J, leaving 18 bases between them. The CDR3 is CASSQDTGSVAGNSPLHF. The CDR3 DNA follows: TGCGCCAGCAGCCAAGATACAGGGTCGGTTGCCGGTAATTCACCCCTCCACTTT.

The chain carries TRBV10-3 and TRBJ1-5; unclear D gene. The CDR3 contains 12 residues. V lost 2 bases to trimming and J lost 9 bases, with 8 bases between them. Germline lookup yields CDR1 ENHRY and CDR2 SYGVKD. The CDR3 nucleotides read TGTGCCATCAGTGAGCCCTATTCGCCCCAGCATTTT. Translation gives CAISEPYSPQHF.

The V and J genes are TRBV11-2 and TRBJ1-4; 9 bases map to TRBD1. CDR1 is SGHAT and CDR2 is FQNNGV in the germline V gene. CDR3 size: 14 residues. The J segment lost 7 bases and the V segment lost 4 bases, leaving 4 bases of the junction unmatched. This CDR3 reads CASSSTGGSEKLFF. CDR3 DNA: TGTGCCAGCAGCTCGACAGGGGGGAGTGAAAAACTGTTTTTT.

This chain links TRBV6-2 or TRBV6-3 with TRBJ1-5; 7 bases are shared with TRBD1. This CDR3 region has 15 residues. The V gene's germline CDR1 is MNHEY and CDR2 SVGEGT. Unmatched junction bases numbered 6, after V lost 4 bases and J lost 3 bases. This CDR3 reads CASSLTGSPNQPQHF. The CDR3 DNA reads as TGTGCCAGCAGTTTGACAGGGAGCCCCAATCAGCCCCAGCATTTT.

V usage is TRBV5-6 and J usage is TRBJ1-2; TRBD1 aligns across 12 bases. This CDR3 is built from 17 residues. Germline values: CDR1 SGHDT, CDR2 YYEEEE. V lost 1 base and J lost 4; bases outside the gene matches: 8. The CDR3 protein is CASSLLPGQGASYGYTF. In DNA form, the CDR3 reads TGTGCCAGCAGCTTGTTGCCGGGACAGGGGGCTTCCTATGGCTACACCTTC. The entire variable domain, with the rest obtained from reference TRBV5-6 and TRBJ1-2, is as follows: DAGVTQSPTHLIKTRGQQVTLRCSPKSGHDTVSWYQQALGQGPQFIFQYYEEEERQRGNFPDRFSGHQFPNYSSELNVNALLLGDSALYLCASSLLPGQGASYGYTFGSGTRLTVV.

The genes are TRBV11-2 and TRBJ1-4; D remains ambiguous. This CDR3 comprises 19 residues. Germline CDR1 SGHAT, CDR2 FQNNGV. V lost 5 bases to trimming and J lost 3 bases, with 25 bases between them. The CDR3 sequence is CASSPRSGQLLAPNEKLFF. In DNA form, the CDR3 reads TGTGCCAGCAGCCCCCGAAGTGGGCAACTCTTGGCTCCTAATGAAAAACTGTTTTTT.

The chain has TRBV4-3 and TRBJ1-5, with D unclear. The V gene lost 4 bases and the J gene lost 0 bases, with 16 bases spanning the gap. This CDR3 spans 17 amino acids. Germline CDR1 reads LGHNA; CDR2 reads YSLEER. CDR3 in DNA: TGCGCCAGCAGCCCCTCGTACCGAGCGTATAGCAATCAGCCCCAGCATTTT. This translates into CASSPSYRAYSNQPQHF.

The chain has TRBV7-2 and TRBJ2-1, with D possibly matching TRBD2 (6 bases). V lost 0 bases to trimming and J lost 3 bases, with 12 bases between them. The V gene's germline CDR1 is SGHTA and CDR2 FQGNSA. The CDR3 is 16 amino acids. CDR3 in amino acids: CASSLAWGEIYNEQFF. CDR3 nucleotide sequence: TGTGCCAGCAGCTTAGCTTGGGGGGAAATCTACAATGAGCAGTTCTTC.

The chain recombines TRBV4-1 with TRBJ1-2; TRBD1 aligns across 7 bases. Trimming took 6 bases from V and 3 from J; bases not matched to a gene: 28. Per germline, CDR1 MGHRA and CDR2 YSYEKL. The CDR3 consists of 21 residues. The CDR3 DNA reads TGCGCCAGCAGTCTACTTCCCCCGACAGGGCTTATATCTGTTGGGTACTATGGCTACACCTTC. Translated, it gives CASSLLPPTGLISVGYYGYTF.

The chain is built from TRBV7-2 and TRBJ1-1; 7 bases are shared with TRBD1. The CDR3 spans 13 residues. Germline CDR1 and CDR2: SGHTA and FQGNSA. The V segment lost 5 bases and the J segment 9 bases; nucleotides outside the gene matches: 9. Written as DNA, the CDR3 is TGTGCCAGCAGCACCCGGGACAGCCCGAAAGCTTTCTTT. This sequence encodes CASSTRDSPKAFF. The complete variable domain, with remaining parts taken from reference TRBV7-2 and TRBJ1-1, reads GAGVSQSPSNKVTEKGKDVELRCDPISGHTALYWYRQSLGQGLEFLIYFQGNSAPDKSGLPSDRFSAERTGGSVSTLTIQRTQQEDSAVYLCASSTRDSPKAFFGQGTRLTVV.

The chain employs TRBV2 and TRBJ1-4, with D perhaps matching TRBD1 (6 bases). There are 14 residues in the CDR3. Germline values: CDR1 SNHLY, CDR2 FYNNEI. Trimming removed 5 bases at V and 5 bases at J, with 12 bases between. The CDR3 bases are TGTGCCAGCAGTCAACAGGGATCCAATGAAAAACTGTTTTTT. This encodes CASSQQGSNEKLFF. Complete variable domain (other parts from reference TRBV2 and TRBJ1-4): EPEVTQTPSHQVTQMGQEVILRCVPISNHLYFYWYRQILGQKVEFLVSFYNNEISEKSEIFDDQFSVERPDGSNFTLKIRSTKLEDSAMYFCASSQQGSNEKLFFGSGTQLSVL.

The CDR3 sequence is CASSPRGRRETQYF. CDR3 bases: TGTGCCAGCTCACCCAGGGGGAGAAGAGAGACCCAGTACTTC. The chain couples TRBV18 to TRBJ2-5; 7 bases line up with TRBD1. This CDR3 has 14 amino acids. Germline values: CDR1 KGHSH, CDR2 LQKENI. J lost 4 bases, V lost 3 bases, and 5 bases had no gene match.

The CDR3 coding sequence is TGCGCCAGCAGCTTGGATGGGGCGGGGGGCAGCTATGGCTACACCTTC. Its protein product is CASSLDGAGGSYGYTF. The chain links TRBV5-1 to TRBJ1-2, with D perhaps matching TRBD1 (6 bases). V gave up 0 bases and J gave up 4 bases, with 16 bases separating them. Germline V gene data show CDR1 as SGHRS and CDR2 as YFSETQ. The CDR3 extends over 16 amino acids. The variable domain in full, completed from reference TRBV5-1 and TRBJ1-2, reads KAGVTQTPRYLIKTRGQQVTLSCSPISGHRSVSWYQQTPGQGLQFLFEYFSETQRNKGNFPGRFSGRQFSNSRSEMNVSTLELGDSALYLCASSLDGAGGSYGYTFGSGTRLTVV.

Here the CDR3 DNA reads TGTGCCACCACTACGGACAGGGTCAGAGAAGCTTTCTTT. Protein: CATTTDRVREAFF. The chain combines TRBV15 with TRBJ1-1; TRBD1 matches 8 bases. V lost 7 bases, J lost 8 bases, and 9 bases stayed unmatched. CDR1 LNHNV and CDR2 YYDKDF come from the germline V gene (reference sequence). The CDR3 consists of 13 residues.